The 13 T cell receptor beta chains below were found in one sample sequenced in a study of blood T cell repertoires in COVID-19. Method: immunoSEQ multiplex PCR; TCRdb's copy keeps in-frame clones and lacks some. The table records 150,000 to 200,000 clones, roughly nine tenths of them present only once. The source material was peripheral blood. Source of these receptors: a man aged 18 to 35 who had recovered from COVID-19.

The chain recombines TRBV5-1 with TRBJ1-2; D is unresolved. The germline V gene has CDR1 SGHRS and CDR2 YFSETQ. Trimming stripped 2 bases from V and 6 bases from J, with 11 bases between. This CDR3 spans 13 amino acids. As DNA, the CDR3 is TGCGCCAGCAGCTTATGGGCTTCGGATGGCTACACCTTC. This encodes CASSLWASDGYTF. Filled out from reference TRBV5-1 and TRBJ1-2, the complete variable domain reads KAGVTQTPRYLIKTRGQQVTLSCSPISGHRSVSWYQQTPGQGLQFLFEYFSETQRNKGNFPGRFSGRQFSNSRSEMNVSTLELGDSALYLCASSLWASDGYTFGSGTRLTVV.

The gene calls are TRBV7-9 and TRBJ1-1, with D tentatively TRBD1 (5 bases). CDR1 and CDR2 (germline): SEHNR, FQNEAQ (reference sequence). The V gene lost 5 bases and the J gene lost 1 base, with 11 bases spanning the gap. The CDR3 totals 14 residues. CDR3 in amino acids: CASSPQQGNTEAFF. CDR3 nucleotide sequence: TGTGCCAGCAGCCCTCAGCAGGGGAACACTGAAGCTTTCTTT.

The chain combines TRBV5-4 with TRBJ2-5; D is possibly TRBD1 (6 bases). Germline V gives CDR1 SGHNT, CDR2 YYREEE (reference sequence). The CDR3 spans 14 residues. The V end was cut by 2 bases, the J end by 2 bases, with 10 bases between. This chain's CDR3 is CASSLAQGQETQYF. The CDR3, as DNA: TGTGCCAGCAGCTTAGCCCAGGGGCAAGAGACCCAGTACTTC.

This chain links TRBV12-3 or TRBV12-4 with TRBJ1-4, with D perhaps TRBD1 (5 bases). Trimming left V 8 bases short and J 8 bases short, with 12 bases between. The CDR3 is made up of 12 amino acids. Written as DNA, the CDR3 is TGTGCCAGCTCACGGGGGGGAGAAAAACTGTTTTTT. The encoded protein is CASSRGGEKLFF.

The chain joins TRBV15 to TRBJ1-4, with D possibly matching TRBD1 (6 bases). The V end was cut by 1 base, the J end by 7 bases, with 16 bases between. The CDR3 covers 16 residues. The germline gives CDR1 LNHNV, CDR2 YYDKDF (reference sequence). CDR3 region: CATSRGGSGVGEKLFF. DNA of the CDR3: TGTGCCACCAGCAGAGGAGGGTCAGGGGTGGGTGAAAAACTGTTTTTT.

This rearrangement joins TRBV18 to TRBJ1-1, with 9 bases fitting TRBD1. V shed 2 bases, J shed 1 base, and the junction held 8 bases outside the gene matches. Per the germline V gene, CDR1 is KGHSH and CDR2 is LQKENI. CDR3 length: 17 amino acids. The CDR3 region has the DNA TGTGCCAGCTCACCATTGACAGGGGGGGGATCGAACACTGAAGCTTTCTTT. Protein product: CASSPLTGGGSNTEAFF. Full variable domain (remainder filled in from reference TRBV18 and TRBJ1-1): NAGVMQNPRHLVRRRGQEARLRCSPMKGHSHVYWYRQLPEEGLKFMVYLQKENIIDESGMPKERFSAEFPKEGPSILRIQQVVRGDSAAYFCASSPLTGGGSNTEAFFGQGTRLTVV.

The genes are TRBV27 and TRBJ2-7; 13 bases map to TRBD2. Germline CDR1 reads MNHEY; CDR2 reads SMNVEV (reference sequence). CDR3 length: 15 residues. Germline trimming cut 5 bases from V and 4 bases from J; bases unmatched to any gene: 5. The CDR3 coding sequence is TGTGCCAGCAGTCCGTCGGGACTAGCGGGATACGAGCAGTACTTC. This codes for CASSPSGLAGYEQYF.

The CDR3 DNA reads TGTGCCAGCAGTCCCGGTGGTAGCACAGATACGCAGTATTTT. Encoded protein: CASSPGGSTDTQYF. The gene calls are TRBV25-1 and TRBJ2-3; D unclear. V lost 5 bases to trimming and J lost 0 bases, with 9 bases between them. This CDR3 spans 14 amino acids. Germline CDR1 and CDR2: MGHDK and SYGVNS. Together with reference TRBV25-1 and TRBJ2-3, the CDR3 gives the full variable domain: EADIYQTPRYLVIGTGKKITLECSQTMGHDKMYWYQQDPGMELHLIHYSYGVNSTEKGDLSSESTVSRIRTEHFPLTLESARPSHTSQYLCASSPGGSTDTQYFGPGTRLTVL.

The chain couples TRBV5-1 to TRBJ2-4, with a possible D match to TRBD2 (5 bases). This CDR3 comprises 13 residues. Germline V gene lookup returns CDR1 SGHRS and CDR2 YFSETQ. Deletions cut 0 bases from V and 8 bases from J, with 9 bases between. The CDR3 coding sequence is TGCGCCAGCAGCTTGGGGTATAGCGACATTCAGTACTTC. This codes for CASSLGYSDIQYF.

The rearrangement joins TRBV15 to TRBJ2-2; 7 bases fit TRBD2. From germline, CDR1 is LNHNV and CDR2 YYDKDF (reference sequence). The J segment lost 2 bases and the V segment lost 2 bases, leaving 8 bases of the junction unmatched. The CDR3 covers 17 residues. The CDR3 sequence is CATSRLSGTINTGELFF. CDR3 DNA sequence: TGTGCCACCAGCAGACTCTCCGGGACTATTAACACCGGGGAGCTGTTTTTT.

The chain couples TRBV15 to TRBJ1-5; 7 bases align to TRBD1. The V and J ends lost 3 bases and 3 bases, in that order; junction bases with no gene match: 5. Per the germline V gene, CDR1 is LNHNV and CDR2 is YYDKDF (reference sequence). The CDR3 has 15 amino acids. CDR3 sequence reads: CATSRRGQHNQPQHF. The CDR3 DNA is TGTGCCACCAGCAGGCGGGGACAGCACAATCAGCCCCAGCATTTT.

This clone was seen only a few times. The CDR3 DNA reads TGTGCCAGCAGCTTGGCCGTTACTAGCGGGAGGAACAATGAGCAGTTCTTC. Its translation is CASSLAVTSGRNNEQFF. The chain employs TRBV5-4 and TRBJ2-1, with 12 bases fitting TRBD2. The CDR3 spans 17 residues. V trimming: 0 bases; J trimming: 5 bases; junction bases outside the gene matches: 6. Germline V gene data show CDR1 as SGHNT and CDR2 as YYREEE (reference sequence).

The gene calls are TRBV3-1 (or the pseudogene TRBV3-2) and TRBJ2-1, with 7 bases that match TRBD2. Germline V gene lookup returns CDR1 LGHDT and CDR2 YNNKEL (reference sequence). The CDR3 sequence is 15 residues long. V was clipped by 3 bases and J by 7 bases; unmatched bases: 9. DNA of the CDR3: TGTGCCAGCAGCCAGGCGGGAGCATTAGGGAATGAGCAGTTCTTC. Translated, it gives CASSQAGALGNEQFF.